The clone carrying this T cell receptor beta chain was counted only a few times. Its antigen is as yet unknown. This CDR3 has 11 amino acids. V was clipped by 9 bases and J by 5 bases, with 7 bases between them. Germline V gene lookup returns CDR1 KGHDR and CDR2 SFDVKD. The data originate from a study of T cell responses to AZD1222 COVID-19 vaccine. Broader study findings: Unmutated variant regions are reportedly targeted by nearly half of spike-specific TCRs. Repertoire collection took place solely once the T cell response had peaked. Once two AZD1222 doses were given, Spike-specific TCR breadth and depth went up. Donors skewed white British and female; clonal diversity was possibly underestimated.

The repertoire was sequenced with immunoSEQ multiplex PCR; TCRdb's copy has only in-frame clones and lacks some. The table records approximately 130,000 clones, around 90% of them present only once. The chain recombines TRBV24-1 with TRBJ2-4, with D unclear. Specimen: peripheral blood, collected 28 days after the second AZD1222 dose. This sequence was found in an adult who received the AZD1222 COVID-19 vaccine. CDR3 DNA sequence: TGTGCCACCGCGGCCCAAAACATTCAGTACTTC. Its translation is CATAAQNIQYF.